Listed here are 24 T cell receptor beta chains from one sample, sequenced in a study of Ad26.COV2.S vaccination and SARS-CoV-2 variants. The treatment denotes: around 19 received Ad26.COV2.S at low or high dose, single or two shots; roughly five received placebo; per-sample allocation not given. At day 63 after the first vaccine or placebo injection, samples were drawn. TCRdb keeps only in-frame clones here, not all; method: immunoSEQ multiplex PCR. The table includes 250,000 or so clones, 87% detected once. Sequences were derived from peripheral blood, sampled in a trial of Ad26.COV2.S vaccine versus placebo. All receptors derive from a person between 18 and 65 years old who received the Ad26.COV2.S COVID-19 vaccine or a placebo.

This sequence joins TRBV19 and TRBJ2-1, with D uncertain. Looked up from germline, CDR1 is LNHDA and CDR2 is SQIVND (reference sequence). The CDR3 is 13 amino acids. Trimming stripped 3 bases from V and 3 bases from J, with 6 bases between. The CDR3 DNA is TGTGCCAGTAGTATCCTCCTCTACAATGAGCAGTTCTTC. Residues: CASSILLYNEQFF.

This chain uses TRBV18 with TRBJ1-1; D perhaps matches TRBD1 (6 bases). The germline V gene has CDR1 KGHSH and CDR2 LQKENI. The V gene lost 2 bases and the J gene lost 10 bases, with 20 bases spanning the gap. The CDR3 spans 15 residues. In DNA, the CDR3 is TGTGCCAGCTCACCAGGGGCAGGGGAGAGGTCTGGAGCTTTCTTT. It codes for CASSPGAGERSGAFF.

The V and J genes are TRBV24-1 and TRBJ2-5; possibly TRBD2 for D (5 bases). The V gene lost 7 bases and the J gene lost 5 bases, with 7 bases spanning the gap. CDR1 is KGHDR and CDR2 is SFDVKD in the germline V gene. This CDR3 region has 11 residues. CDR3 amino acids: CATSEGETQYF. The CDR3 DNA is TGTGCCACCAGCGAGGGCGAGACCCAGTACTTC.

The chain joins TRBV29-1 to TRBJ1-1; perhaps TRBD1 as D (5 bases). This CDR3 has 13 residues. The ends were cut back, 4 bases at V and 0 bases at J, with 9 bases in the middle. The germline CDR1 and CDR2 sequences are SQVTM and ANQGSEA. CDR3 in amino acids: CSVGGSMNTEAFF. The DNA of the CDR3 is TGCAGCGTTGGGGGCAGCATGAACACTGAAGCTTTCTTT.

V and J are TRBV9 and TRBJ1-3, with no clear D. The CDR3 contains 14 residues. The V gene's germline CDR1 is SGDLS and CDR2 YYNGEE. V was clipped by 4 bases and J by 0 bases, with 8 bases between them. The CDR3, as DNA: TGTGCCAGCAGCAGAAGGTACTCTGGAAACACCATATATTTT. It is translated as CASSRRYSGNTIYF.

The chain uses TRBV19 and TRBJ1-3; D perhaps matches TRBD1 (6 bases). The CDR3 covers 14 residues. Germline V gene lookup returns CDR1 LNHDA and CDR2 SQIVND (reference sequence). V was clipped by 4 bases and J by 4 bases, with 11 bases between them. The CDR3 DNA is TGTGCCAGTAGTACCGGACAGATCGGAAACACCATATATTTT. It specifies CASSTGQIGNTIYF.

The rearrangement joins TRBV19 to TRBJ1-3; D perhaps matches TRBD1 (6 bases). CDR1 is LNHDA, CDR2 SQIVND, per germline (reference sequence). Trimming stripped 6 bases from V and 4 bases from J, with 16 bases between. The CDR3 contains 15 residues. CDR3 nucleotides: TGTGCCAGTAGGGGGGTGCGGGGGCAAGGAAACACCATATATTTT. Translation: CASRGVRGQGNTIYF. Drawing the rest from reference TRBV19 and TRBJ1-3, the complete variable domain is DGGITQSPKYLFRKEGQNVTLSCEQNLNHDAMYWYRQDPGQGLRLIYYSQIVNDFQKGDIAEGYSVSREKKESFPLTVTSAQKNPTAFYLCASRGVRGQGNTIYFGEGSWLTVV.

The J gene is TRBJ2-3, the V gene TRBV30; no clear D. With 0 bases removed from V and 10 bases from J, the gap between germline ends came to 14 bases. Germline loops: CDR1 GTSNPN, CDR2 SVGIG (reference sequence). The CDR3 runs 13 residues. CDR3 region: CAWSVLTAAAQYF. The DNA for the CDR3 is TGTGCCTGGAGTGTACTGACCGCGGCGGCGCAGTATTTT.

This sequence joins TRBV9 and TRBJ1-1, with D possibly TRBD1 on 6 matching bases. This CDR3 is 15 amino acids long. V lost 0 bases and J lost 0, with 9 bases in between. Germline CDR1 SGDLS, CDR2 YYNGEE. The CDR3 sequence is CASSVGGHLNTEAFF. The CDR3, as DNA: TGTGCCAGCAGCGTAGGGGGACATCTGAACACTGAAGCTTTCTTT.

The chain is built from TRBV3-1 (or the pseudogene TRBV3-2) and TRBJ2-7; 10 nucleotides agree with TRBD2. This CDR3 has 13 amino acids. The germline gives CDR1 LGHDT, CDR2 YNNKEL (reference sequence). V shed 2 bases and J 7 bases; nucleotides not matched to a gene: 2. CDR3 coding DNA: TGTGCCAGCAGCCAACAACTAGCGGGAGAGCAGTACGTC. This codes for CASSQQLAGEQYV.

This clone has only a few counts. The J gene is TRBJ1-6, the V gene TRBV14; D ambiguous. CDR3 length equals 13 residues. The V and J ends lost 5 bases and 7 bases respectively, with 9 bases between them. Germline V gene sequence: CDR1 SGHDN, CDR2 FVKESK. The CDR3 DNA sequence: TGTGCCAGCAGCGACACCGGGAATTCACCCCTCCACTTT. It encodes CASSDTGNSPLHF.

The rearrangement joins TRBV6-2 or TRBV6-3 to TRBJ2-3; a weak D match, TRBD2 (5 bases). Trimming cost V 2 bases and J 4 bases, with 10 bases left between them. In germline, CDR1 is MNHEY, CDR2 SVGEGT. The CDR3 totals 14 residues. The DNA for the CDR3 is TGTGCCAGCAGTTACGGGAGCGAAGCAGATACGCAGTATTTT. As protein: CASSYGSEADTQYF.

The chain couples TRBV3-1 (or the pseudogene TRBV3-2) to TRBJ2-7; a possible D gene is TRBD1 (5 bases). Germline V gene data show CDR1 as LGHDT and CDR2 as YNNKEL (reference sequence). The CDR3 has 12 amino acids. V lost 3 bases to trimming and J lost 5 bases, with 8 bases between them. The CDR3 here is CASSHAGNEQYF. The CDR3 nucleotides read TGTGCCAGCAGCCACGCAGGGAACGAGCAGTACTTC.

CDR3 DNA sequence: TGTGCCACCAGTGATTTCCCGGGGGGTAACACCGGGGAGCTGTTTTTT. Translated, it gives CATSDFPGGNTGELFF. J is TRBJ2-2 and V is TRBV24-1, with 7 bases lining up with TRBD2. CDR3 length equals 16 residues. Germline-derived CDR1 and CDR2 are KGHDR and SFDVKD. V lost 1 base, J lost 2 bases, and 3 bases stayed unmatched.

CDR3: CASSSAPGTGGGYTF. The CDR3 DNA reads TGTGCCAGCTCATCGGCTCCCGGGACAGGGGGGGGCTACACCTTC. The V and J genes are TRBV18 and TRBJ1-2; 11 nucleotides agree with TRBD1. V was clipped by 5 bases and J by 8 bases; unmatched bases: 10. The CDR3 spans 15 residues. From germline, CDR1 is KGHSH and CDR2 LQKENI.

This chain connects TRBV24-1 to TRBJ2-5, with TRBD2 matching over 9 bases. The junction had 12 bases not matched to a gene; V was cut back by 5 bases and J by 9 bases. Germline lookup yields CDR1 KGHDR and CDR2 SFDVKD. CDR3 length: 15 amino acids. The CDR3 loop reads CATSGRTSAPGAQYF. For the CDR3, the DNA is TGTGCCACCAGTGGAAGGACTAGCGCCCCGGGGGCCCAGTACTTC.

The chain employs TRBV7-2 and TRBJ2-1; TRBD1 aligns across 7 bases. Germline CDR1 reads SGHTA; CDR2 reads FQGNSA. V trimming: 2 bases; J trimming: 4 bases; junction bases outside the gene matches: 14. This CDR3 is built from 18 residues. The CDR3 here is CASSLPSSSETGYNEQFF. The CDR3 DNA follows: TGTGCCAGCAGCTTACCCTCCTCGTCCGAGACAGGGTACAATGAGCAGTTCTTC.

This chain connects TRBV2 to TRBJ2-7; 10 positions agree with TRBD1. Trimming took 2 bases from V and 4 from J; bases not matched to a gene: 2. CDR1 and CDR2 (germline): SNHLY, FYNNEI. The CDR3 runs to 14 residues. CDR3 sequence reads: CASSEQGQGYEQYV. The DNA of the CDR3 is TGTGCCAGCAGTGAACAGGGACAGGGGTACGAGCAGTACGTC.

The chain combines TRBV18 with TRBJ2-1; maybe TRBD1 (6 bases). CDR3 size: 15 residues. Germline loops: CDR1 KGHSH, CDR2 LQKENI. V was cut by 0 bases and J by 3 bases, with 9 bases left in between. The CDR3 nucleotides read TGTGCCAGCTCACCACCGGGGGCGAACTACAATGAGCAGTTCTTC. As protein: CASSPPGANYNEQFF.

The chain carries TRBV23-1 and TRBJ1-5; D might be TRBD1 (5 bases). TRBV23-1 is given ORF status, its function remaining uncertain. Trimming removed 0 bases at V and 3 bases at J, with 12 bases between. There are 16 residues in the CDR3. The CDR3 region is CASSQSGVADNQPQHF. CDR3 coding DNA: TGCGCCAGCAGTCAATCGGGGGTGGCTGACAATCAGCCCCAGCATTTT.

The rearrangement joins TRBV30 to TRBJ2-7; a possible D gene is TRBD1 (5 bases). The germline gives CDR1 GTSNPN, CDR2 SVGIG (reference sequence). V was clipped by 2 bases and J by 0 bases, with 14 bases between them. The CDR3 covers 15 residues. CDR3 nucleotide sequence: TGTGCCTGGAGTTTAACAGGCTCACTCTCCTACGAGCAGTACTTC. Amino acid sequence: CAWSLTGSLSYEQYF. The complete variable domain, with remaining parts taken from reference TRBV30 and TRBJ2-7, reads SQTIHQWPATLVQPVGSPLSLECTVEGTSNPNLYWYRQAAGRGLQLLFYSVGIGQISSEVPQNLSASRPQDRQFILSSKKLLLSDSGFYLCAWSLTGSLSYEQYFGPGTRLTVT.

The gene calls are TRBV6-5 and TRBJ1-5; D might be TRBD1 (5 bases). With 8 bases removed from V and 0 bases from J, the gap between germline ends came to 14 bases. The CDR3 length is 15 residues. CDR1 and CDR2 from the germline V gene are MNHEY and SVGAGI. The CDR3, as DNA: TGTGCCAGCGTGGGGCAGGGCAATAGCAATCAGCCCCAGCATTTT. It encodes CASVGQGNSNQPQHF.

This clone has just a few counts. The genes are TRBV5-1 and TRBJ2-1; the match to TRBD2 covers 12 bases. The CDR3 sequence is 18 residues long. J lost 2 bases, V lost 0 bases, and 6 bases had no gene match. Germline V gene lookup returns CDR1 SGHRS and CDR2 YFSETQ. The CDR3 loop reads CASSLGLTSGGPYNEQFF. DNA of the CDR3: TGCGCCAGCAGCTTGGGGCTCACTAGCGGGGGGCCCTACAATGAGCAGTTCTTC. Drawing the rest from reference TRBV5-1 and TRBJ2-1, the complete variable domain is KAGVTQTPRYLIKTRGQQVTLSCSPISGHRSVSWYQQTPGQGLQFLFEYFSETQRNKGNFPGRFSGRQFSNSRSEMNVSTLELGDSALYLCASSLGLTSGGPYNEQFFGPGTRLTVL.

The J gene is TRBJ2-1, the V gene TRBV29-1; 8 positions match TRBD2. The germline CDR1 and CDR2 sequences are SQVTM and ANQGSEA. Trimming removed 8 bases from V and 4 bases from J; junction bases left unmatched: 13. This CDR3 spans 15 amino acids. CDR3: CSSSSGRGLYNEQFF. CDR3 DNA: TGCAGCTCATCGTCCGGGAGGGGCCTATACAATGAGCAGTTCTTC.